This TCR beta chain was retrieved from a study of T cells expressing NK-cell markers. TCRdb reworked the 5' RACE reads into one entry per CDR3 protein, no DNA. The specimen's table records roughly 150,000 distinct CDR3 sequences. Germline V gives CDR1 SQVTM, CDR2 ANQGSEA. The CDR3 totals 13 residues. The sample consisted of blood T cells: a sorted CD56 or NKG2C T cell subset, CD4+ or CD8+ T cells, or bulk PBMC T cells (not recorded which). This TCR was sampled from a woman between 18 and 70 years old in good health. This rearrangement joins TRBV29-1 to TRBJ1-5; with no DNA, the TCRdb D assignment of TRBD1 cannot be verified. CDR3 region: CSTRQGEGQPQHF. The entire variable domain, with the rest obtained from reference TRBV29-1 and TRBJ1-5, is as follows: SAVISQKPSRDICQRGTSLTIQCQVDSQVTMMFWYRQQPGQSLTLIATANQGSEATYESGFVIDKFPISRPNLTFSTLTVSNMSPEDSSIYLCSTRQGEGQPQHFGDGTRLSIL.